This T cell receptor beta chain was recorded in a study of cytomegalovirus exposure and HLA in healthy donors. Whole-study results and caveats: Previously analyzed data showed that most TCR beta V segments were productive at a frequency of about 90% or about 30%. Highly shared sequence variants in one cluster were likely a sequencing artifact.

Primers included in the PCR were 60 Vbeta and 13 Jbeta primers. Produced via immunoSEQ multiplex PCR; TCRdb's table is partial and in-frame only. Counted here are about 110,000 clones, roughly 80% occurring once; the ten biggest clones make up roughly 23%. This clone appeared once. Its antigen is still unknown. Germline V gives CDR1 SGHNT, CDR2 YYREEE (reference sequence). The germline V and J ends were trimmed by 3 bases and 5 bases, with 6 bases remaining between them. The CDR3 length is 12 residues. The receptor's source is a man aged 25-40 years in good health and CMV-seropositive. The sequencing sample was made of PBMCs. V and J are TRBV5-4 and TRBJ2-1; tentatively, D is TRBD1 (5 bases). The CDR3 DNA reads as TGTGCCAGCAGCTGGGGCGACAATGAGCAGTTCTTC. Amino acids: CASSWGDNEQFF.